Presented here are 15 T cell receptor beta chains from one specimen sequenced in a study of blood T cell repertoires in COVID-19. The protocol was immunoSEQ multiplex PCR, while the TCRdb copy is restricted to in-frame clones and leaves out a portion. In the table there are around 200,000 clones, around four fifths of which are singletons. The sequenced sample was peripheral blood. Every receptor here comes from a man in his forties or fifties with active or convalescent COVID-19.

The chain links TRBV30 to TRBJ1-5; 12 bases are a match to TRBD1. This CDR3 has 15 residues. With V trimmed by 7 bases and J by 1 base, 5 bases remained unmatched. The germline V gene has CDR1 GTSNPN and CDR2 SVGIG (reference sequence). CDR3 nucleotide sequence: TGTGCCTCCGGGACAGGGGGCGCGAGCAATCAGCCCCAGCATTTT. This codes for CASGTGGASNQPQHF.

This clone turned up a few times. The CDR3 protein is CASSMRTEAFF. CDR3 bases: TGTGCCAGTAGTATGAGGACTGAAGCTTTCTTT. The chain is built from TRBV19 and TRBJ1-1; D is unclear. The CDR3 contains 11 residues. Germline V gene lookup returns CDR1 LNHDA and CDR2 SQIVND (reference sequence). With 3 bases removed from V and 5 bases from J, the gap between germline ends came to 4 bases.

The chain carries TRBV30 and TRBJ1-2; TRBD1 aligns across 11 bases. The ends lost 3 bases at V and 7 bases at J; junction bases unmatched: 7. From germline, CDR1 is GTSNPN and CDR2 SVGIG (reference sequence). CDR3 length: 14 amino acids. The CDR3 protein is CAWSSGQGARGYTF. CDR3 coding DNA: TGTGCCTGGAGCTCCGGACAGGGGGCACGTGGCTACACCTTC.

The chain couples TRBV7-9 to TRBJ2-1; the D is unclear. The CDR3 runs 11 residues. The ends were cut back, 5 bases at V and 7 bases at J, with 6 bases in the middle. Germline V gene data show CDR1 as SEHNR and CDR2 as FQNEAQ (reference sequence). CDR3 sequence reads: CASSVENEQFF. The CDR3 coding sequence is TGTGCCAGCAGCGTGGAGAATGAGCAGTTCTTC.

A note on this clone: Compared with germline, one end of the junction differs, possibly owing to a read error. The rearrangement uses TRBV11-3 and TRBJ2-1; 9 bases map to TRBD2. Looked up from germline, CDR1 is SGHNT and CDR2 is YENEEA. CDR3 length: 11 amino acids. This CDR3 reads CASSPKLAGIF. In DNA, the CDR3 is TGTGCCAGCAGCCCTAAACTAGCGGGTATCTTC.

V is TRBV29-1 and J is TRBJ1-3; D is unclear. Trimming removed 6 bases from V and 7 bases from J, with 19 bases in between. The CDR3 length is 14 residues. CDR1 is SQVTM and CDR2 is ANQGSEA in the germline V gene. CDR3 sequence: CSVVDTQVCNTIYF. In nucleotides, the CDR3 is TGCAGCGTGGTAGACACCCAGGTATGTAACACCATATATTTT.

The chain has TRBV24-1 and TRBJ1-1; D possibly corresponds to TRBD1 (6 bases). This CDR3 has 15 residues. Germline V gene data show CDR1 as KGHDR and CDR2 as SFDVKD. V was clipped by 8 bases and J by 0 bases, with 15 bases between them. CDR3 sequence reads: CATISRGRVNTEAFF. DNA for the CDR3: TGTGCCACCATTTCGCGGGGGCGGGTGAACACTGAAGCTTTCTTT.

The rearrangement links TRBV6-1 to TRBJ1-4; 8 bases agree with TRBD1. The CDR3 consists of 15 residues. Germline values: CDR1 MNHNS, CDR2 SASEGT. V lost 1 base and J lost 8; bases outside the gene matches: 6. This chain's CDR3 is CASSEVDRVGEKLFF. CDR3 bases: TGTGCCAGCAGTGAAGTGGACAGGGTCGGAGAAAAACTGTTTTTT.

The rearrangement joins TRBV7-8 to TRBJ2-1, with TRBD1 matching over 8 bases. Germline assignment: CDR1 SGHVS and CDR2 FQNEAQ. J was trimmed by 4 bases and V by 5 bases; bases with no gene match: 7. CDR3 length: 15 residues. The chain's CDR3 is CASSRDRGEYNEQFF. The CDR3, as DNA: TGTGCCAGCAGCCGAGACAGGGGAGAGTACAATGAGCAGTTCTTC.

This rearrangement joins TRBV10-2 to TRBJ1-2, with a possible D match to TRBD1 (6 bases). Trimming shortened V by 3 bases and J by 8 bases, and 19 bases separated the two germline ends. The CDR3 is 15 amino acids. Germline V gene data show CDR1 as WSHSY and CDR2 as SAAADI. The CDR3 DNA follows: TGCGCCAGCAGTGACCCATCTGGGGGCTCGGAGGGCTACACCTTC. Protein sequence: CASSDPSGGSEGYTF.

This clone was seen only a few times. The chain combines TRBV5-1 with TRBJ1-2, with 7 bases lining up with TRBD1. CDR3 length equals 15 residues. V dropped 0 bases and J dropped 4; count of bases not matched to a gene: 6. The germline V gene encodes CDR1 SGHRS and CDR2 YFSETQ. The CDR3 protein is CASSLASTGVYGYTF. The CDR3 DNA reads TGCGCCAGCAGCTTGGCCAGTACAGGGGTCTATGGCTACACCTTC. The full variable domain, with the rest looked up from reference TRBV5-1 and TRBJ1-2, is KAGVTQTPRYLIKTRGQQVTLSCSPISGHRSVSWYQQTPGQGLQFLFEYFSETQRNKGNFPGRFSGRQFSNSRSEMNVSTLELGDSALYLCASSLASTGVYGYTFGSGTRLTVV.

The CDR3 reads CASSETRDSFNEKLFF. The DNA of the CDR3 is TGTGCCAGCAGTGAGACCCGGGACAGCTTTAATGAAAAACTGTTTTTT. The chain uses TRBV2 and TRBJ1-4; 7 bases are a match to TRBD1. V dropped 3 bases and J dropped 4; count of bases not matched to a gene: 8. The CDR3 is 16 amino acids. Per germline, CDR1 SNHLY and CDR2 FYNNEI.

V is TRBV28 and J is TRBJ2-3; D unclear. The CDR3 consists of 14 residues. Germline V CDR1 and CDR2: MDHEN, SYDVKM. V was cut by 8 bases and J by 0 bases, with 12 bases left in between. CDR3 nucleotides: TGTGCCAGCCTCTCCGGTTCTAGCACAGATACGCAGTATTTT. Translated, it gives CASLSGSSTDTQYF.

This chain joins TRBV9 and TRBJ2-7; a weak D match, TRBD2 (5 bases). The CDR3 length is 15 residues. CDR1 and CDR2 (germline): SGDLS, YYNGEE. Deletions cut 3 bases from V and 3 bases from J, with 16 bases between. CDR3 sequence: CASSEGPTGIYEQYF. The CDR3 nucleotides read TGTGCCAGCAGCGAGGGCCCCACGGGAATCTACGAGCAGTACTTC.

V is TRBV28 and J is TRBJ1-1, with TRBD1 identical over 7 bases. The CDR3 runs to 14 residues. From germline, CDR1 is MDHEN and CDR2 SYDVKM. The ends lost 6 bases at V and 0 bases at J; junction bases unmatched: 4. The CDR3 DNA is TGTGCCAGCAGACTGGGACAGTTGAACACTGAAGCTTTCTTT. It translates to CASRLGQLNTEAFF.